Presented here are 10 T cell receptor beta chains from one specimen sequenced in a study of blood T cell repertoires in COVID-19. The data were produced by immunoSEQ multiplex PCR, yet TCRdb's version contains in-frame clones alone and is incomplete. In the table there are about 200,000 clones, 65% to 85% of which are singletons. Sequencing was done on a sample of PBMCs or T cells enriched from blood (not recorded which). All receptors derive from a man between 40 and 49 years old who had recovered from COVID-19.

The V and J genes are TRBV7-9 and TRBJ1-2, with 9 bases matching TRBD1. This CDR3 has 16 amino acids. The trim removed 1 base at V and 8 bases at J, leaving 11 bases unmatched. Germline CDR1 is SEHNR and CDR2 is FQNEAQ (reference sequence). CDR3 in amino acids: CASSLVGPTGGGGYTF. The CDR3 DNA reads as TGTGCCAGCAGCTTAGTGGGACCGACAGGGGGAGGAGGCTACACCTTC.

This chain uses TRBV15 with TRBJ2-2; maybe TRBD2 (5 bases). The germline V gene has CDR1 LNHNV and CDR2 YYDKDF (reference sequence). The CDR3 is 17 amino acids. Trimming removed 0 bases from V and 1 base from J, with 12 bases in between. The CDR3 sequence: CATSRDQGGWNTGELFF. In DNA, the CDR3 is TGTGCCACCAGCAGAGATCAAGGCGGGTGGAACACCGGGGAGCTGTTTTTT.

The J gene is TRBJ1-3, the V gene TRBV3-1 (or the pseudogene TRBV3-2), with D tentatively TRBD1 (5 bases). Germline CDR1 LGHDT, CDR2 YNNKEL (reference sequence). The CDR3 consists of 16 residues. Trimming pared 2 bases from V and 2 bases from J, leaving 13 bases between. The CDR3 DNA reads TGTGCCAGCAGCCAACCCGCGGGGGAACCTGGAAACACCATATATTTT. Its translation: CASSQPAGEPGNTIYF.

The V call is TRBV2, the J call TRBJ2-7; no firm D call. V was clipped by 6 bases and J by 7 bases, with 10 bases between them. CDR3 length: 11 amino acids. Looked up from germline, CDR1 is SNHLY and CDR2 is FYNNEI. The CDR3 reads CASSPNTEQYF. CDR3 sequence (DNA): TGTGCCAGCAGCCCGAATACAGAGCAGTACTTC.

J is TRBJ2-3 and V is TRBV4-1; 9 nucleotides agree with TRBD2. V was pared by 4 bases and J by 1 base, with 6 bases of the junction left unmatched. This CDR3 spans 16 amino acids. CDR1 and CDR2 from the germline V gene are MGHRA and YSYEKL. The CDR3 reads CASSPPRLAGTDTQYF. The CDR3 nucleotides read TGCGCCAGCAGCCCGCCCCGACTAGCGGGCACAGATACGCAGTATTTT.

The J gene is TRBJ2-4, the V gene TRBV4-1; the match to TRBD1 covers 7 bases. The V segment lost 1 base and the J segment 7 bases; nucleotides outside the gene matches: 7. The CDR3 is 15 amino acids. The germline V gene has CDR1 MGHRA and CDR2 YSYEKL. The CDR3 nucleotides are TGCGCCAGCAGCCAAGCGGACAGGTCCCCTAACATTCAGTACTTC. It is translated as CASSQADRSPNIQYF.

This clone appeared once. The chain is built from TRBV19 and TRBJ2-3; D is perhaps TRBD2 (6 bases). This CDR3 comprises 15 residues. Trimming pared 3 bases from V and 4 bases from J, leaving 14 bases between. The germline V gene encodes CDR1 LNHDA and CDR2 SQIVND (reference sequence). The CDR3 DNA reads as TGTGCCAGTAGTATTAAGACTAGTCTCCCAGATACGCAGTATTTT. Translating gives CASSIKTSLPDTQYF. Complete variable domain (other parts from reference TRBV19 and TRBJ2-3): DGGITQSPKYLFRKEGQNVTLSCEQNLNHDAMYWYRQDPGQGLRLIYYSQIVNDFQKGDIAEGYSVSREKKESFPLTVTSAQKNPTAFYLCASSIKTSLPDTQYFGPGTRLTVL.

The rearrangement uses TRBV4-1 and TRBJ2-7; 8 bases agree with TRBD2. Per the germline V gene, CDR1 is MGHRA and CDR2 is YSYEKL. Trimming at V came to 3 bases and at J to 6 bases, leaving 10 bases not matched to a gene. The CDR3 runs to 15 residues. The DNA of the CDR3 is TGCGCCAGCAGCCACCCCAGCGGGGGTTCTTTCGAGCAGTACTTC. It codes for CASSHPSGGSFEQYF.

The chain couples TRBV7-2 to TRBJ1-4, with a tentative D call TRBD1 (6 bases). The length of the CDR3 is 16 residues. CDR1 SGHTA and CDR2 FQGNSA come from the germline V gene. Trimming stripped 5 bases from V and 0 bases from J, with 13 bases between. The DNA of the CDR3 is TGTGCCAGCAGCCCGGTTGGGGGCGCAACTAATGAAAAACTGTTTTTT. Its protein is CASSPVGGATNEKLFF.

CDR3: CASSFQSNQPQHF. In DNA, the CDR3 is TGTGCCAGCAGTTTCCAAAGCAATCAGCCCCAGCATTTT. The rearrangement uses TRBV12-3 or TRBV12-4 and TRBJ1-5; D ambiguous. The germline V and J ends were trimmed by 3 bases and 1 base, with 4 bases remaining between them. This CDR3 is 13 amino acids long.